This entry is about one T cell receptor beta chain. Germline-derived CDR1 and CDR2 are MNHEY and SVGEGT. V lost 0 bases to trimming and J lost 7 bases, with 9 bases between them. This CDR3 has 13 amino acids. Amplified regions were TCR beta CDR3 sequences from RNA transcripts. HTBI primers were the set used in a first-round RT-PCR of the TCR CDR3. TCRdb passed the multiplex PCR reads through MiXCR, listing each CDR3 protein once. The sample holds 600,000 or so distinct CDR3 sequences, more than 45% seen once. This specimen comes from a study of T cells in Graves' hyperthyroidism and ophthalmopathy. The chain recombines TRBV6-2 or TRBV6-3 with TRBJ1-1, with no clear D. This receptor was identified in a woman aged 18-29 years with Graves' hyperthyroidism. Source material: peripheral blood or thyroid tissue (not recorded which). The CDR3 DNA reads TGTGCCAGCAGTTACTCAGACGGAAATGAAGCTTTCTTT. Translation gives CASSYSDGNEAFF.